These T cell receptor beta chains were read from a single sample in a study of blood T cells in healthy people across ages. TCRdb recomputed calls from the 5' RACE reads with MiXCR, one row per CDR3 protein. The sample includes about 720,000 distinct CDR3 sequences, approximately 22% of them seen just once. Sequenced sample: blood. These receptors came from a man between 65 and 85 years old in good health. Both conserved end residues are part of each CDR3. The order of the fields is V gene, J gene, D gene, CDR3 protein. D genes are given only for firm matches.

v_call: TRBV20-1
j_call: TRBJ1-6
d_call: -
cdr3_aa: CSAPGRTSPLHF

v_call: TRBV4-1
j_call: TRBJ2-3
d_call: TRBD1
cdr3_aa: CASSQDPRGSTDTQYF

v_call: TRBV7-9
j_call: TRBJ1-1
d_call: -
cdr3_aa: CASSLEGNEAFF

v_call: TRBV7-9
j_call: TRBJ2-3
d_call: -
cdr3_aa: CASSVDTSSTDTQYF

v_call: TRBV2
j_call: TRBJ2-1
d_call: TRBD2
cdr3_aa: CASRGLAANEQFF

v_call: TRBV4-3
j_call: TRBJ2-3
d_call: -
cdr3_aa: CASSPAGRVGRNPSADTQYF

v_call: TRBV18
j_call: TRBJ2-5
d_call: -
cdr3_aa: CASSNTGSQETQYF

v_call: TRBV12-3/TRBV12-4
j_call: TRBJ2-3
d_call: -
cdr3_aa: CASSAGAGKTDTQYF

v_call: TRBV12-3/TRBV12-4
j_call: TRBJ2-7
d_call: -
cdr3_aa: CASSPGVPPEQYF

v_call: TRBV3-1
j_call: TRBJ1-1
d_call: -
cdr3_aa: CASSQDLFQGFGAFF

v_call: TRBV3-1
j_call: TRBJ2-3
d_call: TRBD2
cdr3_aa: CASSHQLAGDTDTQYF

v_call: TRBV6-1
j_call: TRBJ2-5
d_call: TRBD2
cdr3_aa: CASDIRTSGGTKETQYF

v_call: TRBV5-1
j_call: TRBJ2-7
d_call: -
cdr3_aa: CASSLSSGAPYEQYF

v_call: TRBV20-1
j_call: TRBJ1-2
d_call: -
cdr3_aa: CSAIPGPMGGYTF

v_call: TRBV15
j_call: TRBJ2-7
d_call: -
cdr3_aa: CATSRGNEQYF

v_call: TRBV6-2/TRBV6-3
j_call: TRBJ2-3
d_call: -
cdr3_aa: CASSYPRVPDTQYF

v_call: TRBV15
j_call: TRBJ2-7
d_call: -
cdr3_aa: CATSRGGPKSSYEQYF

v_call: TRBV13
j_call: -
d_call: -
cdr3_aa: CARTPSDEQFF

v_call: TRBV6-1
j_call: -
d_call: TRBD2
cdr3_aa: CASSGASGGASYEQYF

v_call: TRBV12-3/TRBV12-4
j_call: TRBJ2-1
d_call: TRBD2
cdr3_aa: CASRLTSGRRNEQFF

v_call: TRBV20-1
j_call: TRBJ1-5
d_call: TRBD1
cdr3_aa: CSARDGRTGIQPQHF

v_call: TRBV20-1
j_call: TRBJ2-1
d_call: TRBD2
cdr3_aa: CSARGLAGARNEQFF

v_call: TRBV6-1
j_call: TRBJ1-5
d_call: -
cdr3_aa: CATGREVRQPQHF

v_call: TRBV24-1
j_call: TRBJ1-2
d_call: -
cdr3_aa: CATSDGLAYGYTF

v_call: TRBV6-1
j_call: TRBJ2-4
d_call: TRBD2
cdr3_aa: CASSERGDKNIQYF

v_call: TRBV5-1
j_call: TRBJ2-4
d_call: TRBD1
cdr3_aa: CASSLGKQGMDIQYF